This T cell receptor (beta chain) emerged from a study of STAT5B mutations in CD4+ large granular lymphocyte leukemia. The CDR3 loop spans 14 amino acids. The V end was cut by 0 bases, the J end by 1 base, with 7 bases between. Germline CDR1 and CDR2: SGHNT and YYREEE (reference sequence). Details on this clone: Its specificity is not known.

Profiled with immunoSEQ multiplex PCR; TCRdb holds only in-frame clones, not every one. The sample contains tens of thousands of clones, 80% to 90% of which appear only once. Study outcomes and limitations: 25% of private leukemic clonotypes occurred rarely in other patients' non-leukemic repertoires.

Sequencing input: CD4+ T cells from blood buffy coats. The source is a human donor in good health. The J gene is TRBJ1-1, the V gene TRBV5-4; D is uncertain. CDR3 protein: CASSLGQANTEAFF. The CDR3 coding sequence is TGTGCCAGCAGCTTGGGGCAGGCGAACACTGAAGCTTTCTTT.